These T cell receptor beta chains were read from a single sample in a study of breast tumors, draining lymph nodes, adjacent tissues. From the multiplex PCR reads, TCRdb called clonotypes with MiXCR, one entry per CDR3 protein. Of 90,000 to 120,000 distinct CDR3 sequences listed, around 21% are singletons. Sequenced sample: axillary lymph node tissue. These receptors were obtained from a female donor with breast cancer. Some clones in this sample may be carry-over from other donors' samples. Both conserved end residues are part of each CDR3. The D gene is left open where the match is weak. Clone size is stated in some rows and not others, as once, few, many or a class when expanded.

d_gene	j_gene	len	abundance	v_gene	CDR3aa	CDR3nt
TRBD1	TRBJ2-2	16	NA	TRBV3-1	CASRYTTGADGGELFF	TGTGCCAGCAGGTATACAACAGGGGCAGATGGCGGGGAGCTGTTTTTT
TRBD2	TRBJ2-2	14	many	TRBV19	CASSGGVTAGELFF	TGTGCCAGTAGCGGGGGGGTTACTGCCGGGGAGCTGTTTTTT
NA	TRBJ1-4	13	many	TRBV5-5	CASSLEGQGLLFF	TGTGCCAGCAGCTTGGAAGGGCAGGGCTTACTGTTTTTT
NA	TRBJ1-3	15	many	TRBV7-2	CASSLVAGPGNTIYF	TGTGCCAGCAGCCTAGTTGCAGGACCTGGAAACACCATATATTTT
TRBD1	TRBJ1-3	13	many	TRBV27	CASRGTGGNTIYF	TGTGCCAGCAGGGGGACAGGAGGAAACACCATATATTTT
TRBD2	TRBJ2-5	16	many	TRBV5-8	CASSPWTSGTQETQYF	TGTGCCAGCAGCCCGTGGACTAGCGGCACCCAAGAGACCCAGTACTTC
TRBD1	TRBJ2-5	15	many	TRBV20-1	CSARDSRTGVETQYF	TGCAGTGCTAGAGATTCACGGACAGGGGTAGAGACCCAGTACTTC
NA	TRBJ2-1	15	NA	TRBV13	CASSLVGGWSNEQFF	TGTGCCAGCAGCCTTGTAGGCGGGTGGTCGAATGAGCAGTTCTTC
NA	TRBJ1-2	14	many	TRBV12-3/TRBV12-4	CASSLWGGGYGYTF	TGTGCCAGCAGTTTATGGGGGGGGGGCTATGGCTACACCTTC
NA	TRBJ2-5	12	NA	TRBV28	CASSSRRETQYF	TGTGCCAGCAGTTCCCGGCGCGAGACCCAGTACTTC
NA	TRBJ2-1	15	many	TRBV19	CASSIGPIEGNEQFF	TGTGCCAGTAGTATTGGCCCGATAGAGGGAAATGAGCAGTTCTTC
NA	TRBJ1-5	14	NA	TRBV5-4	CASSLRLSTDTQHF	TGTGCCAGCAGCTTGCGCCTTAGCACAGATACGCAGCATTTT
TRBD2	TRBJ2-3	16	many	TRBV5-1	CASSSSTSGSSDTQYF	TGCGCCAGCAGCTCGTCGACTAGCGGGAGTTCTGATACGCAGTATTTT
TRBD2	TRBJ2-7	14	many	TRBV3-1	CASSPPGRGNEQYF	TGTGCCAGCAGCCCACCGGGGCGGGGGAACGAGCAGTACTTC
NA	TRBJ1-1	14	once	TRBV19	CTSTAQGFDTEAFF	TGTACCAGTACCGCTCAGGGGTTTGACACTGAAGCTTTCTTT
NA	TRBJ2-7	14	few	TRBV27	CASSLFVTSYEQYF	TGTGCCAGCAGTTTATTTGTCACCTCCTACGAGCAGTACTTC
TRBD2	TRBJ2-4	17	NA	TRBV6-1	CASSEFGLAWAKNIQYF	TGTGCCAGCAGTGAATTCGGACTAGCTTGGGCCAAAAACATTCAGTACTTC
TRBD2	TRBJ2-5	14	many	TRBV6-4	CASTRPGGPGTQYF	TGTGCCAGCACCCGACCGGGGGGACCAGGGACCCAGTACTTC
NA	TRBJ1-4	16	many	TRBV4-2	CASSQGQGATNEKLFF	TGTGCCAGCAGCCAAGGGCAGGGAGCAACTAATGAAAAACTGTTTTTT
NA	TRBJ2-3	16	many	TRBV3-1	CASSQTQTSRTDTQYF	TGTGCCAGCAGCCAAACCCAAACTAGCCGCACAGATACGCAGTATTTT
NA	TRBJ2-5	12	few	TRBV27	CASSNSLGTQYF	TGTGCCAGCAGTAATAGCCTGGGGACCCAGTACTTC
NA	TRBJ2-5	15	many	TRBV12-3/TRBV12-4	CASSPRPGIGETQYF	TGTGCCAGCAGCCCCCGGCCCGGAATTGGAGAGACCCAGTACTTC
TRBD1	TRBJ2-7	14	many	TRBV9	CASSDGQGAYEQYF	TGTGCCAGCAGCGATGGACAGGGGGCTTACGAGCAGTACTTC
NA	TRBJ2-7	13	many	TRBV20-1	CSARDWGSYEQYF	TGCAGTGCTAGAGATTGGGGCTCCTACGAGCAGTACTTC
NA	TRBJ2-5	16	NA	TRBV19	CASSPRALSFQEAQYF	TGTGCCAGTTCCCCCCGGGCCTTATCTTTCCAAGAGGCCCAGTACTTC
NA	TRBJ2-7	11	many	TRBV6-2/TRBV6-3	CASSQIYEQYF	TGTGCCAGCAGTCAGATCTACGAGCAGTACTTC
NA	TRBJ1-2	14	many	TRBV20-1	CSARVRGRTYGYTF	TGCAGTGCTAGAGTCCGAGGACGGACCTATGGCTACACCTTC
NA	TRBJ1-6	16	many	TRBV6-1	CASSEATGTPNSPLHF	TGTGCCAGCAGTGAAGCGACCGGGACTCCTAATTCACCCCTCCACTTT
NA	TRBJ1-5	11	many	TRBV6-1	CASSVGQPQHF	TGTGCCAGCAGTGTAGGCCAGCCCCAGCATTTT
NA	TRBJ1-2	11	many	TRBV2	CASSGRDGYTF	TGTGCCAGCAGTGGGAGGGATGGCTACACCTTC
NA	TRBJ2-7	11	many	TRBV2	CASTGLGEQYF	TGTGCCAGCACGGGCTTGGGCGAGCAGTACTTC
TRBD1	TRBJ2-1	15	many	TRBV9	CASSAGTGSYNEQFF	TGTGCCAGCAGCGCAGGGACAGGGTCCTACAATGAGCAGTTCTTC
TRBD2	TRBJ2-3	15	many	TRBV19	CASSPFAGGQYTQYF	TGTGCCAGTAGTCCATTTGCGGGAGGGCAATATACGCAGTATTTT
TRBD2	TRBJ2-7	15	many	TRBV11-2	CASSSLGLAGGEQYF	TGTGCCAGCAGCTCCCTGGGACTAGCGGGTGGGGAGCAGTACTTC
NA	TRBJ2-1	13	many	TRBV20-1	CSALTSSYNEQFF	TGCAGTGCTCTGACTTCCTCCTACAATGAGCAGTTCTTC
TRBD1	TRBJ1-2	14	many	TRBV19	CATLRGQGAGGYTF	TGTGCCACCCTCCGGGGACAGGGGGCAGGTGGCTACACCTTC